This record looks at one T cell receptor beta chain sequence and its context. What antigen it recognizes has not been identified. Base-call qualities are not available, and no considerably larger clone is one nucleotide away. The sample is drawn from a study of early T cells in non-severe SARS-CoV-2 infection (dated by TCRdb to the early 2020s). At the level of the whole study: Bulk RNA from unsorted whole blood was used for TCR sequencing, so alpha and beta chains could not be paired.

The receptor library was made with 5' RACE. The instrument was a NextSeq 500. To correct for sequencing error and PCR bias, the TCR library protocol tagged individual cDNA molecules with unique molecular identifiers. Both TCR alpha and beta chains were sequenced, and tight co-correlation was observed between alpha and beta sequence abundances in each sample. The study's own analysis went as follows. Decombinator V4 was used to annotate TCR sequences for V gene, J gene and CDR3. Expanded TCRs were defined as changing significantly between any two time points under a Poisson model with p below 0.0001. TCR abundances were normalised to the total number of TCRs sequenced per sample and were expressed as counts per million. TRAV1-2 paired with TRAJ12, TRAJ20 or TRAJ33 defined MAIT TCRs, while TRAV10 paired with TRAJ18 defined iNKT TCRs. VDJdb, accessed 1 November 2021, was searched for CMV, EBV and SARS-CoV-2 annotated TCRs, with TCRs annotated for multiple antigens excluded. TCRdb handled the public reads itself, with Q25 trimming in fastp and clone calling in MiXCR, and kept productive beta chains. Every CDR3 protein is listed once, alongside the most common genes and DNA of its rows. The authors' filters were not applied to this entry. Recorded for this sample are approximately 69,000 distinct CDR3 sequences; approximately 10% of them occurred a single time. The ten biggest clones cover roughly 7% of the sample.

V drops 2 bases and J drops 6 bases, leaving 11 bases in between. From its cysteine to its phenylalanine, the CDR3 spans 13 amino acids. Only the CDR3 DNA stays, 39 bases, in frame from base 1. The CDR1 and CDR2 encoded by the germline V gene are SQVTM and ANQGSEA. Broad study findings and their caveats: VDJdb matching was skewed toward anti-spike CD8 responses and likely underestimated virus-specific expansions, missing private and CD4 specificities.

The study was a case-control design nested within a healthcare worker cohort in London, UK, with weekly nasopharyngeal swab PCR tests and blood sampling. Healthcare workers were recruited between 23 and 31 March 2020, during the week of the UK lockdown, and were followed weekly for up to roughly 16 weeks. Sequencing was carried out using whole blood. The clonotype was recovered from an adult who was a healthcare worker with PCR-confirmed SARS-CoV-2 infection or an uninfected control (not recorded which). The V gene is TRBV29-1 and the J gene is TRBJ2-1; the D gene is not confidently resolved. The nucleotide sequence reads TGCAGCGTTGAATATCGTGCCCCCAATGAGCAGTTCTTC. This codes for CSVEYRAPNEQFF.